This T cell receptor beta chain was retrieved from a study of blood T cell repertoires in COVID-19. The wider study: From T cells, B-cell-depleted T cells, or PBMCs came the material, which was cDNA or gDNA.

In the original processing: Estimation of nucleated cell counts relied on the amplification of reference gene primers. Using immunoSEQ multiplex PCR, the repertoire was profiled, and TCRdb retains in-frame clones only, with some absent. V, J and clone size reflect that table, while D and trimming were determined from the DNA. Of about 270,000 clones in the sample, 84% were seen once. Only a few counts were recorded for this clone. CDR1 LNHDA and CDR2 SQIVND come from the germline V gene (reference sequence). The CDR3 runs 16 residues. V dropped 7 bases and J dropped 0 bases, with 16 bases sitting between them.

This receptor was taken from a human donor in a cohort sampled during active COVID-19. Input material: peripheral blood. V gene TRBV19 combines with J gene TRBJ1-3, with D perhaps matching TRBD1 (6 bases). This chain's CDR3 is CASKTTGTFSGNTIYF. The CDR3 nucleotides are TGTGCCAGTAAAACAACAGGGACCTTCTCTGGAAACACCATATATTTT.